The 20 T cell receptor beta chains in this list originate from one sample, sequenced in a study of control samples from healthy donors and cancer patients. Produced via immunoSEQ multiplex PCR; TCRdb's table is partial and in-frame only. The data contain approximately 170,000 clones, about nine tenths of them singletons. Sequencing was performed on blood. These receptors originate from a woman in her 30s in good health.

Regarding this clone: The junction departs from germline at one end; a sequencing error may be responsible. The chain carries TRBV6-1 and TRBJ2-4; D is possibly TRBD1 (6 bases). The CDR3 runs to 15 residues. Germline V lookup: CDR1 MNHNS, CDR2 SASEGT. The CDR3 reads CVSSEGGVAKNIQYF. CDR3 coding DNA: TGTGTCAGCAGTGAAGGGGGAGTAGCCAAAAACATTCAGTACTTC.

This sequence joins TRBV4-1 and TRBJ2-4; D is unresolved. Germline CDR1 reads MGHRA; CDR2 reads YSYEKL. The CDR3 covers 15 residues. The V and J ends lost 2 bases and 0 bases respectively, with 8 bases between them. CDR3 DNA: TGCGCCAGCAGCCAATTACAGCTAGCCAAAAACATTCAGTACTTC. It specifies CASSQLQLAKNIQYF.

The sample holds a few counts of this clone. The gene calls are TRBV6-4 and TRBJ2-1, with TRBD2 matching 11 bases. V lost 5 bases, J lost 6 bases, and 6 bases stayed unmatched. Looked up from germline, CDR1 is MRHNA and CDR2 is SNTAGT. CDR3 length: 15 residues. The CDR3 nucleotides are TGTGCCAGCAGTAAGACTAGCGGGGTTAGCAATGAGCAGTTCTTC. It codes for CASSKTSGVSNEQFF.

The V call is TRBV12-5, the J call TRBJ1-6; D is uncertain. The germline CDR1 and CDR2 sequences are LGHNT and FRNRAP. Trimming stripped 0 bases from V and 10 bases from J, with 4 bases between. The CDR3 totals 12 residues. The CDR3 DNA reads as TGTGCTAGTGGTTTGGTACCGTCACCCCTCCACTTT. Translation: CASGLVPSPLHF.

This clone appeared a few times. This sequence joins TRBV7-9 and TRBJ1-3; no clear D. The CDR3 has 14 amino acids. Trimming pared 7 bases from V and 2 bases from J, leaving 12 bases between. Germline V lookup: CDR1 SEHNR, CDR2 FQNEAQ (reference sequence). CDR3 region: CASKTAGPGNTIYF. For the CDR3, the DNA is TGTGCCAGCAAGACGGCTGGGCCTGGAAACACCATATATTTT.

This chain uses TRBV6-2 or TRBV6-3 with TRBJ1-2, with unresolved D. Germline lookup yields CDR1 MNHEY and CDR2 SVGEGT. This CDR3 contains 11 residues. V lost 4 bases, J lost 0 bases, and 0 bases lay in between. DNA of the CDR3: TGTGCCAGCAGTTCTAACTATGGCTACACCTTC. As protein: CASSSNYGYTF.

This chain joins TRBV5-4 and TRBJ1-1, with D possibly being TRBD1 (5 bases). CDR3 size: 14 residues. V gave up 2 bases and J gave up 1 base, with 9 bases separating them. The germline V gene encodes CDR1 SGHNT and CDR2 YYREEE (reference sequence). The CDR3 region is CASSFGDGNTEAFF. The DNA of the CDR3 is TGTGCCAGCAGCTTTGGGGACGGGAACACTGAAGCTTTCTTT.

The chain uses TRBV28 and TRBJ1-1, with a possible D match to TRBD1 (5 bases). Trimming cost V 8 bases and J 5 bases, with 12 bases left between them. Germline loops: CDR1 MDHEN, CDR2 SYDVKM. The CDR3 contains 12 residues. CDR3 in amino acids: CASVSWGTEAFF. CDR3 DNA sequence: TGTGCCAGCGTCTCGTGGGGGACTGAAGCTTTCTTT.

The chain combines TRBV2 with TRBJ2-3, with 7 bases that match TRBD2. CDR3 length: 14 residues. CDR1 and CDR2 from the germline V gene are SNHLY and FYNNEI. The V gene end was trimmed by 3 bases and the J gene end by 6 bases; junction bases not matched to a gene: 6. The DNA for the CDR3 is TGTGCCAGCAGTGAGAGGAGGGGAGGGGATACGCAGTATTTT. Translated: CASSERRGGDTQYF.

This chain links TRBV18 with TRBJ2-5; 10 bases line up with TRBD1. The V and J ends lost 4 bases and 1 base, in that order; junction bases with no gene match: 0. Germline CDR1 KGHSH, CDR2 LQKENI. This CDR3 region has 14 residues. The CDR3 DNA is TGTGCCAGCTCACGGACAGGGGGCCAAGAGACCCAGTACTTC. Translation gives CASSRTGGQETQYF.

This rearrangement joins TRBV7-2 to TRBJ1-5; maybe TRBD1 (5 bases). CDR1 SGHTA and CDR2 FQGNSA come from the germline V gene. Trimming removed 3 bases from V and 0 bases from J, with 6 bases in between. The CDR3 runs 14 residues. As DNA, the CDR3 is TGTGCCAGCAGCTTCAGGGATAGCAATCAGCCCCAGCATTTT. Residues: CASSFRDSNQPQHF.

The V call is TRBV5-1, the J call TRBJ2-7, with TRBD1 matching 8 bases. The trim removed 4 bases at V and 2 bases at J, leaving 5 bases unmatched. Germline V CDR1 and CDR2: SGHRS, YFSETQ. This CDR3 has 14 amino acids. CDR3 coding DNA: TGCGCCAGCAGCCGACGGGACAGGACCTACGAGCAGTACTTC. It yields the protein CASSRRDRTYEQYF.

V is TRBV7-3 and J is TRBJ2-3, with D maybe TRBD2 (5 bases). This CDR3 spans 15 amino acids. The V gene lost 5 bases and the J gene lost 1 base, with 13 bases spanning the gap. The germline CDR1 and CDR2 sequences are SGHTA and FQGTGA. CDR3 sequence: CASSPSGLRTDTQYF. CDR3 in DNA: TGTGCCAGCAGCCCCAGCGGATTACGCACAGATACGCAGTATTTT. The variable domain in full, completed from reference TRBV7-3 and TRBJ2-3, reads GAGVSQTPSNKVTEKGKYVELRCDPISGHTALYWYRQSLGQGPEFLIYFQGTGAADDSGLPNDRFFAVRPEGSVSTLKIQRTERGDSAVYLCASSPSGLRTDTQYFGPGTRLTVL.

J is TRBJ2-7 and V is TRBV6-2 or TRBV6-3; tentative D call: TRBD2 (5 bases). This CDR3 is 13 amino acids long. In germline, CDR1 is MNHEY, CDR2 SVGEGT. The V gene lost 0 bases and the J gene lost 2 bases, with 5 bases spanning the gap. As DNA, the CDR3 is TGTGCCAGCAGTTACTCACTAGCCTACGAGCAGTACTTC. Its translation: CASSYSLAYEQYF.

This sequence joins TRBV6-6 and TRBJ1-2; possible D gene TRBD1, 6 bases. Germline V CDR1 and CDR2: MNHNY, SVGAGI (reference sequence). V was pared by 0 bases and J by 0 bases, with 8 bases between. This CDR3 is 15 amino acids long. CDR3 in amino acids: CASSYSDSTNYGYTF. The CDR3 DNA sequence: TGTGCCAGCAGTTACTCGGACAGCACTAACTATGGCTACACCTTC.

The CDR3 region has the DNA TGTGCCAGCAGCTTAGTACAGGCCTATGGCTACACCTTC. Translated, it gives CASSLVQAYGYTF. This chain uses TRBV7-2 with TRBJ1-2; D is possibly TRBD1 (5 bases). The CDR3 is 13 amino acids. Germline V gene data show CDR1 as SGHTA and CDR2 as FQGNSA. Trimming left V 1 base short and J 4 bases short, with 7 bases between.

CDR3 coding DNA: TGTGCCAGTAGTATCCCGGGGGAAGGAGATACGCAGTATTTT. Translated: CASSIPGEGDTQYF. The rearrangement links TRBV19 to TRBJ2-3; D is possibly TRBD2 (6 bases). The CDR3 consists of 14 residues. From germline, CDR1 is LNHDA and CDR2 SQIVND (reference sequence). Trimming pared 3 bases from V and 5 bases from J, leaving 12 bases between.

This rearrangement joins TRBV12-3 or TRBV12-4 to TRBJ1-5; D unresolved. This CDR3 comprises 11 residues. Trimming shortened V by 7 bases and J by 5 bases, and 6 bases separated the two germline ends. DNA for the CDR3: TGTGCCAGCATCCAATATCAGCCCCAGCATTTT. It codes for CASIQYQPQHF.

The gene calls are TRBV7-9 and TRBJ1-1; D not certain. CDR3 size: 15 residues. Trimming cost V 1 base and J 1 base, with 10 bases left between them. Germline lookup yields CDR1 SEHNR and CDR2 FQNEAQ (reference sequence). In DNA form, the CDR3 reads TGTGCCAGCAGCTTAGTTTGGGGAGGGAACACTGAAGCTTTCTTT. As protein: CASSLVWGGNTEAFF.

This chain joins TRBV19 and TRBJ1-3; D gene unclear. The CDR3 is 14 amino acids. Trimming removed 3 bases from V and 2 bases from J, with 8 bases in between. Germline values: CDR1 LNHDA, CDR2 SQIVND (reference sequence). The CDR3 DNA sequence: TGTGCCAGTAGTATCCTAGGGCCTGGAAACACCATATATTTT. Translation: CASSILGPGNTIYF.